This T cell receptor (beta chain) was found in a study of vaccination and CD4 T cells after COVID-19. The wider study: Post-vaccine sampling followed dose two by a median about 72 days (range 14 to 241). Overlapping spike peptides of SARS-CoV-2, HCoV-NL63, HCoV-OC43 and HCoV-229E were used, and cells were stimulated with them.

Described treatment: approximately nine-day PBMC culture with coronavirus spike peptide pools or control peptides (ViraFEST assay). Peptide pool stimulation in ViraFEST expanded antigen-specific T cells, whose TCRs were then sequenced. PBMC cultures, at 1.5 million to 2.5 million cells per well, received approximately 10 IU/ml IL-2 and 8 to 10 ug/ml peptide pools. The assay that was used to sequence DNA from cultured CD4+ T cells was the Oncomine TCR Beta short-read assay. TCRdb reanalysed the PCR reads using MiXCR and keeps one entry per CDR3 protein. The sample comprises about 6,300 distinct CDR3 sequences, approximately 73% of which are singletons, and about 44% rests with the top ten. A remark on this clonotype: Antigen unknown.

V was cut by 1 base and J by 8 bases, with 15 bases left in between. The length of the CDR3 is 16 residues. Germline lookup yields CDR1 SEHNR and CDR2 FQNEAQ (reference sequence). The TCR sequence derives from a human donor who had recovered from COVID-19. The V gene is TRBV7-9, the J gene TRBJ1-6, with D maybe TRBD1 (5 bases). The source material was CD4+ T cells from blood, cultured in vitro. CDR3 nucleotides: TGTGCCAGCAGCTTAGTTGGGGCAGGCGGTGATTCACCCCTCCACTTT. Amino acid sequence: CASSLVGAGGDSPLHF.